The following is a T cell receptor beta chain sequence with its context. This sample was included in a study of blood T cell repertoires in COVID-19. Overall study: PBMCs, B-cell-depleted T cells, or T cells provided the cDNA or gDNA that made up the material.

Source study methods: Amplification of reference gene primers provided the estimated nucleated cell counts. Profiled with immunoSEQ multiplex PCR; TCRdb holds only in-frame clones, not every one. The DNA gave D and trimming, while V, J and clone size come from that table. The top ten clones hold 6% to 9% of a sample with 15,000 or so clones, approximately 92% of them seen once. The CDR3 is made up of 19 amino acids. Germline CDR1 MNHEY, CDR2 SMNVEV (reference sequence). V lost 0 bases and J lost 1; bases outside the gene matches: 6. Sequencing input: peripheral blood. The TCR originated in a human donor with active COVID-19. The donor label of this sample is uncertain. V usage is TRBV27 and J usage is TRBJ2-3; TRBD2 agrees at 14 bases. The CDR3 sequence is CASSLSTSGGGWGTDTQYF. The CDR3 DNA reads as TGTGCCAGCAGTTTATCGACTAGCGGGGGGGGTTGGGGCACAGATACGCAGTATTTT.